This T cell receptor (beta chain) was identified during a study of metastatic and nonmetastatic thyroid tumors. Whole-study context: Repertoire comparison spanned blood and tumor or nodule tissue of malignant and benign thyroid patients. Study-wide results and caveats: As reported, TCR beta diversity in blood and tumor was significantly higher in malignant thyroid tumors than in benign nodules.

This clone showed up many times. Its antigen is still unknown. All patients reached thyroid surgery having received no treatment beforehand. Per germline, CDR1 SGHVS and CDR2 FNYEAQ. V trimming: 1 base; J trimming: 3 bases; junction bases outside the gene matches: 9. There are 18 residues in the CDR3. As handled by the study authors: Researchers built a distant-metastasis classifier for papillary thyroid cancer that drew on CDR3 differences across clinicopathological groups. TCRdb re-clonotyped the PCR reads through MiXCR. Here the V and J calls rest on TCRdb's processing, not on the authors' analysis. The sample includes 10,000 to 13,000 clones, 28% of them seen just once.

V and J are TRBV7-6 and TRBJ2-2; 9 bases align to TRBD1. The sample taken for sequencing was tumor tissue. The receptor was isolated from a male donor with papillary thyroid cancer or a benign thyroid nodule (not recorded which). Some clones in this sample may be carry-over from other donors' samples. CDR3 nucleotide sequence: TGTGCCAGCAGCTTAGGCGTCACCGGGACAGGGTACACCGGGGAGCTGTTTTTT. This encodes CASSLGVTGTGYTGELFF.